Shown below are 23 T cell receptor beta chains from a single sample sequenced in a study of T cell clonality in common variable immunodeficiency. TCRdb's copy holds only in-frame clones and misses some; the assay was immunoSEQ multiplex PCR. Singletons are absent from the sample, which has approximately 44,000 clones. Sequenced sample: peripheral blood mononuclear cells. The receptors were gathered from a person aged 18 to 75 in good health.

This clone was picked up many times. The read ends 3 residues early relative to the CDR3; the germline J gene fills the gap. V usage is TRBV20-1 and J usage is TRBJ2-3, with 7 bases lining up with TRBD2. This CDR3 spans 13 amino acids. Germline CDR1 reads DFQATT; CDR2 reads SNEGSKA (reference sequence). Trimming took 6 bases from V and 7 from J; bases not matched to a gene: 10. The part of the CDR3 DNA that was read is TGCAGTGCAAACGGACTAGAGAGGAATACG. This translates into CSANGLERNT. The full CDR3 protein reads CSANGLERNTQYF.

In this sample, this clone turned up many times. The CDR3 here is CASSFSGGEQYF. The CDR3 DNA, read in part, is TGTGCCAGTAGTTTTAGCGGGGGCGAG. V is TRBV19 and J is TRBJ2-7, with 9 bases fitting TRBD2. The CDR3 extends 3 residues past the end of the read, so its final part is completed from the germline J gene. The CDR3 runs 12 residues. Germline lookup yields CDR1 LNHDA and CDR2 SQIVND (reference sequence). With V trimmed by 5 bases and J by 6 bases, 2 bases remained unmatched.

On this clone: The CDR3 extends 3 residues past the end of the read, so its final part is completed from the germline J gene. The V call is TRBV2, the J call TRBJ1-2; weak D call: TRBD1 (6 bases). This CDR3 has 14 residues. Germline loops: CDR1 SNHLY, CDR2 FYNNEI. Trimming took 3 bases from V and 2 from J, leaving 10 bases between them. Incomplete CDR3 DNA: TGTGCCAGCAGTGATCAGGGGACGAACTATGGC. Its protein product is CASSDQGTNYG. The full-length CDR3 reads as CASSDQGTNYGYTF.

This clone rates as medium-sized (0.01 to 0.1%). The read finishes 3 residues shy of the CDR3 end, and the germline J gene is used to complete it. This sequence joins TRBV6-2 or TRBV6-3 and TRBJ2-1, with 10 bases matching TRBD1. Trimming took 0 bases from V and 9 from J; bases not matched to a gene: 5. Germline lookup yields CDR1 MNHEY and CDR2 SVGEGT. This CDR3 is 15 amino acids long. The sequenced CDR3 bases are TGTGCCAGCAGTTACTCAGGGACAGGGGCCGCTGAG. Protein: CASSYSGTGAAE. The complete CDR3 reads CASSYSGTGAAEQFF.

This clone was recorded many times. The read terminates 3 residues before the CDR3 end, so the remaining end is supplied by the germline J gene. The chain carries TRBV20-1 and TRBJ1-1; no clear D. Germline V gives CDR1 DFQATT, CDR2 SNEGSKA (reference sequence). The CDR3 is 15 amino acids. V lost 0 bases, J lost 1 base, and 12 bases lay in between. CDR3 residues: CSARDPSAGNTEAFF. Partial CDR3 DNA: TGCAGTGCTAGAGACCCCTCGGCGGGGAACACTGAA.

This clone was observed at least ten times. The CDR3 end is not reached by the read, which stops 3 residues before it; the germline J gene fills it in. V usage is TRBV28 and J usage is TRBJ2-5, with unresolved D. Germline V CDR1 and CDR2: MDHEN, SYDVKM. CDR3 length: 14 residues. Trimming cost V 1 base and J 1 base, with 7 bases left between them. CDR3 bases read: TGTGCCAGCAGTTTATCTACAGTCCAAGAGACC. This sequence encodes CASSLSTVQET. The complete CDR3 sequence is CASSLSTVQETQYF. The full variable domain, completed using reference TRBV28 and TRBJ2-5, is DVKVTQSSRYLVKRTGEKVFLECVQDMDHENMFWYRQDPGLGLRLIYFSYDVKMKEKGDIPEGYSVSREKKERFSLILESASTNQTSMYLCASSLSTVQETQYFGPGTRLLVL.

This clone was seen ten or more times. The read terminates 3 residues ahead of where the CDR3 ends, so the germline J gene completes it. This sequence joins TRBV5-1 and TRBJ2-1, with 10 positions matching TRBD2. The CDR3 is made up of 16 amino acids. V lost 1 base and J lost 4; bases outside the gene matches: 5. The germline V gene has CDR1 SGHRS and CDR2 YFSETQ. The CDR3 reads CASSLNLAGVYNEQFF. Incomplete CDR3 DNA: TGCGCCAGCAGCTTGAACCTAGCGGGAGTTTACAATGAG.

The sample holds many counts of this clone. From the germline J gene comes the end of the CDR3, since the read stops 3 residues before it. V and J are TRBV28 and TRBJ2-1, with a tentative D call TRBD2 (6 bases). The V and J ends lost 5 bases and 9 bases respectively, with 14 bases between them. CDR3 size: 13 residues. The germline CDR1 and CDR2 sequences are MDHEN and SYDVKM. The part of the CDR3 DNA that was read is TGTGCCAGCAGTCTATCTCGGGACTCTGAG. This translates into CASSLSRDSE. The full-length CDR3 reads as CASSLSRDSEQFF.

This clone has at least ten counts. The sequenced CDR3 bases are TGTGCCAGCAGCCTTTCGGGGGGGGTTTCAGATACG. The encoded protein is CASSLSGGVSDT. The entire CDR3 sequence reads CASSLSGGVSDTQYF. The rearrangement links TRBV9 to TRBJ2-3, with 8 bases identical to TRBD2. Read coverage stops 3 residues before the CDR3 terminus; the germline J gene supplies the remainder. The CDR3 is made up of 15 amino acids. V shed 4 bases, J shed 4 bases, and the junction held 8 bases outside the gene matches. Germline loops: CDR1 SGDLS, CDR2 YYNGEE. Full variable domain (remainder filled in from reference TRBV9 and TRBJ2-3): DSGVTQTPKHLITATGQRVTLRCSPRSGDLSVYWYQQSLDQGLQFLIQYYNGEERAKGNILERFSAQQFPDLHSELNLSSLELGDSALYFCASSLSGGVSDTQYFGPGTRLTVL.

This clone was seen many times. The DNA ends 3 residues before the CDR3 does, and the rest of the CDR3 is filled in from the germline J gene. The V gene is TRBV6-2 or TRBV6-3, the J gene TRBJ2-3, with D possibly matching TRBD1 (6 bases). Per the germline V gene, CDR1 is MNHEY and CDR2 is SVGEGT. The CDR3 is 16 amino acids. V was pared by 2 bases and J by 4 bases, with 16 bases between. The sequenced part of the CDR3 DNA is TGTGCCAGCAGTTACGGGGGTGCAGGGGATGCAGATACG. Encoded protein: CASSYGGAGDADT. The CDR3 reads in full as CASSYGGAGDADTQYF.

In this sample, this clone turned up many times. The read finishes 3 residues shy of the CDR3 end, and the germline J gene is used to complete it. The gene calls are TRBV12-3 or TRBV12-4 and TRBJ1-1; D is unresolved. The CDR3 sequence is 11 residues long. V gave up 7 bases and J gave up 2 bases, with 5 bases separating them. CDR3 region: CASKHNTEAFF. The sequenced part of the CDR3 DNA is TGTGCCAGCAAACATAACACTGAA.

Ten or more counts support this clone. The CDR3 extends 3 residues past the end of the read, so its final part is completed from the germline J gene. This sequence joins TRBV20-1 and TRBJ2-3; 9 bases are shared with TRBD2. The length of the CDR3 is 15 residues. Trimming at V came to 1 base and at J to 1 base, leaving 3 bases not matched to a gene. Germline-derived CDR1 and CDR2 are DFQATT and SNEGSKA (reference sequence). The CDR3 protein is CSARAASGGTDTQYF. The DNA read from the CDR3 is TGCAGTGCTAGAGCGGCTAGCGGGGGCACAGATACG.

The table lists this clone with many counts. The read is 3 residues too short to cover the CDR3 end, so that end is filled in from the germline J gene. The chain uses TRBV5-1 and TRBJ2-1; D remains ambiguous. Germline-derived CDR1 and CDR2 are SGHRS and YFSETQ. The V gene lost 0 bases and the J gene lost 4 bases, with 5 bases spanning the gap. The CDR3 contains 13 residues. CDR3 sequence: CASSLEAYNEQFF. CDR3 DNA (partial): TGCGCCAGCAGCTTGGAAGCTTACAATGAG.

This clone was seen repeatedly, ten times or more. The DNA read from the CDR3 is TGTGCCAGCACTAGCGGCGCAGATACG. Protein: CASTSGADT. The whole CDR3 protein reads CASTSGADTQYF. The J gene is TRBJ2-3, the V gene TRBV28; 7 positions match TRBD2. The CDR3 is cut off 3 residues early in the read; its end comes from the germline J gene. The CDR3 has 12 amino acids. Germline V lookup: CDR1 MDHEN, CDR2 SYDVKM. With V trimmed by 7 bases and J by 4 bases, 2 bases remained unmatched. Full variable domain (remainder filled in from reference TRBV28 and TRBJ2-3): DVKVTQSSRYLVKRTGEKVFLECVQDMDHENMFWYRQDPGLGLRLIYFSYDVKMKEKGDIPEGYSVSREKKERFSLILESASTNQTSMYLCASTSGADTQYFGPGTRLTVL.

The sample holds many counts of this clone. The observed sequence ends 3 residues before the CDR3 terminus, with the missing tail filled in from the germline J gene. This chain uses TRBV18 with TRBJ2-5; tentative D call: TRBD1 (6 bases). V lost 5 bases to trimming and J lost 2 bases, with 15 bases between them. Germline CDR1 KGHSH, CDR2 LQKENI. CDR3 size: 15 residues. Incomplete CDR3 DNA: TGTGCCAGCTCATTCGACCAGGGGAATCAAGAGACC. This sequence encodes CASSFDQGNQET. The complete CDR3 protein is CASSFDQGNQETQYF.

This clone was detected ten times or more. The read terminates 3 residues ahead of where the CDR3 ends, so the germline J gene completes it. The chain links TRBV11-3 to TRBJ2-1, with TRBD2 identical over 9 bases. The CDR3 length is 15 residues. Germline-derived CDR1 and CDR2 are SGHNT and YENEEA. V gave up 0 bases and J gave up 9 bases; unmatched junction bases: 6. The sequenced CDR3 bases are TGTGCCAGCAGCTTAGAAGGCGCGGGAGGGGGTGAG. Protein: CASSLEGAGGGE. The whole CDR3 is CASSLEGAGGGEQFF.

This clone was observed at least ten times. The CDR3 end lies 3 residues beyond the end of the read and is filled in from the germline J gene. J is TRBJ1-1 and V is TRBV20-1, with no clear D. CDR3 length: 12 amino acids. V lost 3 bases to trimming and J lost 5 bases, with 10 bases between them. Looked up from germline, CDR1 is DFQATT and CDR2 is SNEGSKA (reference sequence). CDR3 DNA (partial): TGCAGTGCTAGCCGGGGAAGGACTGAA. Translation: CSASRGRTE. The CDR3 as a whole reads CSASRGRTEAFF.

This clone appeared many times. CDR3 DNA (partial): TGTGCCAGTAGCCGCGGGGGGCGCACAGATACG. Translation: CASSRGGRTDT. From start to end, the CDR3 is CASSRGGRTDTQYF. The gene calls are TRBV19 and TRBJ2-3; TRBD2 matches 8 bases. The read comes to an end 3 residues before the CDR3 does, leaving the germline J gene to fill in the end. J was trimmed by 1 base and V by 6 bases; bases with no gene match: 3. The CDR3 loop spans 14 amino acids. Germline lookup yields CDR1 LNHDA and CDR2 SQIVND (reference sequence).

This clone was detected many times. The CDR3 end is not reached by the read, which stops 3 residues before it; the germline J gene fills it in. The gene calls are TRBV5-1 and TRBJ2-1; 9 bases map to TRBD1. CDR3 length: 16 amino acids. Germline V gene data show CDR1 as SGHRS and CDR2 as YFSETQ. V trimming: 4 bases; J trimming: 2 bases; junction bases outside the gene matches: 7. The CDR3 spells CASSPRQGEAYNEQFF. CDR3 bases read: TGCGCCAGCAGCCCAAGACAGGGGGAGGCCTACAATGAG.

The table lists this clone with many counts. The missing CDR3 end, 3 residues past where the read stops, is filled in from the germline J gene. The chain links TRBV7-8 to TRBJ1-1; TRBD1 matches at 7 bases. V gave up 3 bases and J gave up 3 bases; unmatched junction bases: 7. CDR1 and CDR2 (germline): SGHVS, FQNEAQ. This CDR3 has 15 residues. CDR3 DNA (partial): TGTGCCAGCAGCTTCATACGGGACAGCTACACTGAA. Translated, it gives CASSFIRDSYTE. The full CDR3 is CASSFIRDSYTEAFF.

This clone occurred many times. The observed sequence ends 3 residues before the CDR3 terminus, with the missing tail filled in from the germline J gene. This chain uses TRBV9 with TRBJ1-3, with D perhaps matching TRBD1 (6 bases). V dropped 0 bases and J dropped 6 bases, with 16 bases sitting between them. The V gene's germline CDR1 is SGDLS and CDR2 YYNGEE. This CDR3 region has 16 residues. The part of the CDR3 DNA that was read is TGTGCCAGCAGCGTAGGAAGGGGGTATTTGGAAAACACC. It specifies CASSVGRGYLENT. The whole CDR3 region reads CASSVGRGYLENTIYF.

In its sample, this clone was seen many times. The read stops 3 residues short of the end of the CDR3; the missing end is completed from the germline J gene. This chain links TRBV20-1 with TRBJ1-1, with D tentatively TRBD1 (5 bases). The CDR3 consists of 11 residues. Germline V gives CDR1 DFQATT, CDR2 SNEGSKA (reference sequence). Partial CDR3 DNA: TGCAGTGCTCGATCCGGGGGGGAA. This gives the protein CSARSGGE. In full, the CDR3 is CSARSGGEAFF.

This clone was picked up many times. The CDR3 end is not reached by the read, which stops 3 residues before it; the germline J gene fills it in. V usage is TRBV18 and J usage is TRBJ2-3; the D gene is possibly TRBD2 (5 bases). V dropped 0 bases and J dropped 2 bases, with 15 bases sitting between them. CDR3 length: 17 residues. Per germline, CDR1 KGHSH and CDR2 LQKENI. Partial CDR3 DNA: TGTGCCAGCTCACCACCCAAGGGAGCGGAGAACACAGATACG. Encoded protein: CASSPPKGAENTDT. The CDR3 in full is CASSPPKGAENTDTQYF.